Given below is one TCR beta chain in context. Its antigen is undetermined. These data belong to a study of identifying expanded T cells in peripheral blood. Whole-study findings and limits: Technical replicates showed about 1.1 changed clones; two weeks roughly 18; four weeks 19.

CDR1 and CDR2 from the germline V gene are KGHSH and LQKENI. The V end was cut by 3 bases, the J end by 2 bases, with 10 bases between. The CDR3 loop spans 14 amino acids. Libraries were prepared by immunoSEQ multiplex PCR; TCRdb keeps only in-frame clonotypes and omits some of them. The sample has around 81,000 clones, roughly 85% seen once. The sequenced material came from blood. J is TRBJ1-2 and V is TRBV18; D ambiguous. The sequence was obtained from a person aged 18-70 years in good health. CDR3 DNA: TGTGCCAGCTCACCTGGGTACGAGAACTATGGCTACACCTTC. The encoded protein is CASSPGYENYGYTF.